Below are 4 T cell receptor beta chains sequenced from a single sample in a study of blood T cell repertoires in COVID-19 (dated by TCRdb to the early 2020s). The library relied on the immunoSEQ multiplex PCR assay. TCRdb's version of the immuneACCESS table is confined to in-frame rearrangements and falls short of the full clone set. An unresolved V gene accounts for under half of the shortfall where checked; the remainder is of unknown origin. This sample lists roughly 140,000 clones; 84% were detected once. Approximately 6.6% of the sample lies in the top ten. The sequencing sample was made of peripheral blood. These receptors came from a human donor in a cohort sampled during active COVID-19.

This chain joins TRBV7-2 and TRBJ2-5, with 8 bases that match TRBD1. The CDR3 length is 16 residues. The V gene end was trimmed by 2 bases and the J gene end by 1 base; junction bases not matched to a gene: 6. Per the germline V gene, CDR1 is SGHTA and CDR2 is FQGNSA. The CDR3 bases are TGTGCCAGCAGCTTAATTGGGACAGGCTTCCAAGAGACCCAGTACTTC. Its translation: CASSLIGTGFQETQYF.

The chain couples TRBV19 to TRBJ2-1; the match to TRBD2 covers 8 bases. The germline gives CDR1 LNHDA, CDR2 SQIVND (reference sequence). V dropped 3 bases and J dropped 4; count of bases not matched to a gene: 8. This CDR3 comprises 16 residues. The chain's CDR3 is CASSIGLAGRYNEQFF. CDR3 coding DNA: TGTGCCAGTAGTATCGGACTAGCCGGTCGGTACAATGAGCAGTTCTTC.

This chain uses TRBV9 with TRBJ1-2, with D possibly being TRBD1 (5 bases). This CDR3 is built from 16 residues. CDR1 SGDLS and CDR2 YYNGEE come from the germline V gene. V lost 0 bases, J lost 5 bases, and 17 bases lay in between. The CDR3 here is CASSVATRSDMYGYTF. The CDR3 bases are TGTGCCAGCAGCGTAGCGACCCGGTCGGACATGTATGGCTACACCTTC.

The chain carries TRBV4-1 and TRBJ2-5; TRBD1 aligns across 7 bases. Germline V gene data show CDR1 as MGHRA and CDR2 as YSYEKL. With V trimmed by 4 bases and J by 1 base, 0 bases remained unmatched. The CDR3 sequence is 13 residues long. CDR3 residues: CASSRDSQETQYF. The DNA of the CDR3 is TGCGCCAGCAGCCGGGACAGCCAAGAGACCCAGTACTTC.